Listed here are 18 T cell receptor beta chains from one sample, sequenced in a study of TIL therapy for anti-PD-1-resistant metastatic lung cancer. Sequencing used immunoSEQ v3. The method was immunoSEQ multiplex PCR; TCRdb's version includes in-frame clones alone and lacks a portion of them. The sample holds more than 45,000 clones, around 70% seen once. Noted time point: pre-treatment sample, taken before nivolumab and TIL therapy. The starting material was blood, obtained at baseline. These receptors all stem from a person between 25 and 80 years old with non-small cell lung cancer.

The chain recombines TRBV4-1 with TRBJ1-2; a weak D match, TRBD1 (6 bases). The V and J ends lost 4 bases and 4 bases respectively, with 10 bases between them. In germline, CDR1 is MGHRA, CDR2 YSYEKL. This CDR3 contains 13 residues. In DNA form, the CDR3 reads TGCGCCAGCAGCCTCGGACAGCTCTATGGCTACACCTTC. This translates into CASSLGQLYGYTF.

The chain couples TRBV30 to TRBJ2-7, with a tentative D call TRBD1 (5 bases). Trimming stripped 0 bases from V and 1 base from J, with 7 bases between. This CDR3 contains 13 residues. Germline V gene lookup returns CDR1 GTSNPN and CDR2 SVGIG (reference sequence). The CDR3 loop reads CAWSVHRSYEQYF. CDR3 DNA sequence: TGTGCCTGGAGTGTACACAGGTCCTACGAGCAGTACTTC.

This clone showed up just once. The rearrangement links TRBV4-1 to TRBJ1-3; 8 nucleotides match TRBD1. The CDR3 extends over 15 amino acids. With 0 bases clipped from V and 3 bases from J, the junction kept 1 base outside the gene matches. In germline, CDR1 is MGHRA, CDR2 YSYEKL. CDR3 sequence: CASSQDRGHGNTIYF. In DNA, the CDR3 is TGCGCCAGCAGCCAAGACAGGGGGCATGGAAACACCATATATTTT.

This sequence joins TRBV18 and TRBJ2-3, with TRBD2 as a possible D gene (5 bases). The CDR3 runs 14 residues. The germline V gene has CDR1 KGHSH and CDR2 LQKENI. Trimming took 4 bases from V and 2 from J, leaving 10 bases between them. CDR3 sequence (DNA): TGTGCCAGCTCACTTTTGAGGGTCACAGATACGCAGTATTTT. This gives the protein CASSLLRVTDTQYF.

This clone came up a few times. V usage is TRBV19 and J usage is TRBJ1-1, with 7 bases identical to TRBD1. The V and J ends lost 6 bases and 7 bases, in that order; junction bases with no gene match: 11. This CDR3 region has 14 residues. Germline V gives CDR1 LNHDA, CDR2 SQIVND (reference sequence). CDR3 sequence (DNA): TGTGCCAGTAGAATTTGGCAGGGGGGCCATGAAGCTTTCTTT. Translating it yields CASRIWQGGHEAFF.

This chain connects TRBV4-1 to TRBJ2-5; TRBD2 matches at 13 bases. The CDR3 has 16 residues. The germline CDR1 and CDR2 sequences are MGHRA and YSYEKL. V dropped 0 bases and J dropped 4; count of bases not matched to a gene: 2. In DNA form, the CDR3 reads TGCGCCAGCAGCCAAGACCGACTAGCGGGAGGAGAGACCCAGTACTTC. Translated: CASSQDRLAGGETQYF.

The chain couples TRBV11-1 to TRBJ1-1; D ambiguous. The CDR3 extends over 13 amino acids. CDR1 and CDR2 (germline): SGHAT, FQDESV (reference sequence). The germline V and J ends were trimmed by 1 base and 1 base, with 4 bases remaining between them. The CDR3 here is CASSLDGNTEAFF. CDR3 in DNA: TGTGCCAGCAGCTTAGACGGGAACACTGAAGCTTTCTTT.

This clone has a handful of counts. The chain couples TRBV4-2 to TRBJ1-1; D possibly corresponds to TRBD1 (6 bases). The germline gives CDR1 LGHNA, CDR2 YNFKEQ. V lost 5 bases to trimming and J lost 1 base, with 14 bases between them. This CDR3 spans 15 amino acids. The CDR3 bases are TGTGCCAGCAGCGGGGGGACATCCGAGAACACTGAAGCTTTCTTT. Residues: CASSGGTSENTEAFF.

The chain joins TRBV5-1 to TRBJ2-2, with 7 nucleotides matching TRBD2. CDR1 and CDR2 (germline): SGHRS, YFSETQ. The CDR3 sequence is 19 residues long. With 0 bases clipped from V and 3 bases from J, the junction kept 14 bases outside the gene matches. CDR3 nucleotide sequence: TGCGCCAGCAGCTTGGTAGGAGGTTCGAGCGGGGCCTACACCGGGGAGCTGTTTTTT. It is translated as CASSLVGGSSGAYTGELFF. Drawing the rest from reference TRBV5-1 and TRBJ2-2, the complete variable domain is KAGVTQTPRYLIKTRGQQVTLSCSPISGHRSVSWYQQTPGQGLQFLFEYFSETQRNKGNFPGRFSGRQFSNSRSEMNVSTLELGDSALYLCASSLVGGSSGAYTGELFFGEGSRLTVL.

V gene TRBV28 combines with J gene TRBJ1-1; tentative D call: TRBD1 (6 bases). The ends were cut back, 6 bases at V and 1 base at J, with 15 bases in the middle. The CDR3 is 15 amino acids. Germline V CDR1 and CDR2: MDHEN, SYDVKM. The CDR3 region has the DNA TGTGCCAGCAGCTTAGGGCCGGGACAGAACACTGAAGCTTTCTTT. This encodes CASSLGPGQNTEAFF.

This clone came up once. V and J are TRBV7-2 and TRBJ2-5; 13 positions match TRBD2. The germline CDR1 and CDR2 sequences are SGHTA and FQGNSA. With 2 bases clipped from V and 6 bases from J, the junction kept 15 bases outside the gene matches. CDR3 length equals 19 residues. The CDR3 nucleotides are TGTGCCAGCAGCTTACTTACTAGCGGGAGGGCCGTATGGGGGAAGACCCAGTACTTC. Amino acid sequence: CASSLLTSGRAVWGKTQYF.

This clone was seen only once. V gene TRBV9 combines with J gene TRBJ2-5, with no clear D. Germline V gene lookup returns CDR1 SGDLS and CDR2 YYNGEE. This CDR3 is built from 12 residues. Trimming removed 3 bases from V and 5 bases from J, with 8 bases in between. CDR3 nucleotide sequence: TGTGCCAGCAGCGACGTTGGGGAGACCCAGTACTTC. Translating it yields CASSDVGETQYF.

V is TRBV28 and J is TRBJ2-7; a possible D gene is TRBD2 (6 bases). This CDR3 comprises 14 residues. Germline loops: CDR1 MDHEN, CDR2 SYDVKM. Deletions cut 6 bases from V and 4 bases from J, with 16 bases between. The CDR3 DNA sequence: TGTGCCAGCAGGTCCCCGGGACTGGGGTACGAGCAGTACTTC. This gives the protein CASRSPGLGYEQYF.

In the case of this clone: The sample has other DNA sequences that encode this CDR3 too. The chain carries TRBV7-9 and TRBJ2-4; D is undetermined. V lost 1 base to trimming and J lost 6 bases, with 10 bases between them. The CDR3 is 14 residues long. The germline V gene encodes CDR1 SEHNR and CDR2 FQNEAQ (reference sequence). CDR3 region: CASSLGVGRNIQYF. DNA for the CDR3: TGTGCCAGCAGCTTAGGCGTGGGTAGAAACATTCAGTACTTC.

The chain links TRBV4-3 to TRBJ2-3; tentative D call: TRBD2 (6 bases). Trimming cost V 2 bases and J 6 bases, with 12 bases left between them. Germline assignment: CDR1 LGHNA and CDR2 YSLEER. The length of the CDR3 is 14 residues. CDR3: CASSQKGLHDTQYF. Here the CDR3 DNA reads TGCGCCAGCAGCCAAAAGGGACTTCACGATACGCAGTATTTT.

The V call is TRBV6-5, the J call TRBJ1-1, with D maybe TRBD1 (6 bases). The V end was cut by 6 bases, the J end by 2 bases, with 16 bases between. Germline V gene data show CDR1 as MNHEY and CDR2 as SVGAGI. The CDR3 totals 15 residues. DNA for the CDR3: TGTGCCAGCAGGCGTACCGCAGGGGTCAACACTGAAGCTTTCTTT. Its translation: CASRRTAGVNTEAFF.

The sample holds one count of this clone. The chain combines TRBV5-4 with TRBJ2-1, with D tentatively TRBD2 (6 bases). Germline V gene lookup returns CDR1 SGHNT and CDR2 YYREEE (reference sequence). V was shortened by 0 bases and J by 4 bases, with 11 bases between the two germline ends. The CDR3 runs to 15 residues. The CDR3: CASSLDGRTYNEQFF. DNA for the CDR3: TGTGCCAGCAGCTTGGACGGGAGAACGTACAATGAGCAGTTCTTC.

This chain uses TRBV27 with TRBJ2-1, with 13 bases identical to TRBD2. Germline assignment: CDR1 MNHEY and CDR2 SMNVEV (reference sequence). This CDR3 spans 16 amino acids. Trimming removed 6 bases from V and 3 bases from J; junction bases left unmatched: 5. The CDR3 here is CASRLAGGDLYNEQFF. The CDR3 region has the DNA TGTGCCAGCAGACTAGCGGGGGGGGACCTCTACAATGAGCAGTTCTTC.